This T cell receptor beta chain was sequenced during a study of shared clonotypes between healthy human individuals (TCRdb year 2020). For the study in its entirety: The cohort comprised a couple of women and a few men aged 18 to 49 years. Libraries were prepared and TCR repertoires were sequenced by different laboratories using diverse techniques, in order to increase sequencing depth and limit assay-specific biases. Leukapheresis yielded between about 0.85 and 9 billion PBMCs per donor. Blood TCR repertoires of about 5 healthy adults were deeply sequenced to estimate repertoire size and the extent of clonotype sharing between individuals. General study outcomes and caveats: Sampling was restricted to blood, and TCR repertoires in tissues likely differ from the TCR repertoires found in blood. Because the study included only a small number of donors, the genetic and exposure-history diversity represented was limited. Based on pairwise subsampling, the degree of clonotype sharing among donors was expected to be affected by sequencing depth.

CDR1 MNHNS and CDR2 SASEGT were looked up in the germline V gene. The CDR3 sequence holds 12 residues, the cysteine and phenylalanine included. Only CDR3 DNA is held: 36 bases, read in frame from base 1. The donors were healthy, HIV-negative adults who had no recently reported acute infections or vaccinations. Only Caucasian adults living in Nashville, Tennessee, USA were represented among the donors. In the unsorted samples, 87 million or so PBMCs were counted, and genomic DNA was extracted using the QIAamp DNA Blood Mini kit. Blood was collected by leukapheresis, and PBMCs were isolated by Ficoll-Histopaque density gradient centrifugation and then cryopreserved in liquid nitrogen vapor phase. Worth noting for this clone: Its antigen target is currently unknown. At one end, the junction sequence differs from germline, possibly due to a read error.

Using the deep immunoSEQ assay, multiplex PCR amplified TCR CDR3 regions from genomic DNA. For each cell subset, the extracted genomic DNA was distributed evenly across all wells of several immunoSEQ 96-well plates, and each plate served as one replicate. For unsorted PBMC, approximately 0.3 ug of genomic DNA, equivalent to roughly 30,000 T cell genomes, went into each replicate PCR. Genomic DNA from unsorted PBMC was sequenced over ten immunoSEQ deep assay plates. The purified libraries were quantified using a Qubit 3.0 fluorometer, sized with a Bioanalyzer 2100, and then quantified again using the KAPA Library Quantification kit. A separate single-read 150-cycle Illumina NextSeq 550 flow cell was used to sequence each immunoSEQ 96-well plate. The paper's data handling went like this. Because only junctional sequences without quality scores were contained in the immunoSEQ output, filtering matching that applied to full-length reads could not be performed. To assign V/J genes and CDR3, sequences were annotated against IMGT germline references using PyIR, a Python wrapper for IgBLAST v1.9. Reads were removed for weak V/J assignments (E-value above 1e-6), missing CDR3, stop codons, out-of-frame junctions, or ambiguous translated residues. A V3J clonotype was defined by an identical inferred V gene, J gene, and CDR3 amino acid sequence. Percentage overlap between repertoires was calculated by dividing the number of shared unique clonotypes by the size of the smaller repertoire. RTK rarefaction, the Chao1 estimator, and Recon v2.1 estimates of unobserved clonotypes were used to assess repertoire richness. Not all clones reach the TCRdb copy of this immuneACCESS table, which keeps in-frame sequences only. Checked studies attribute under half of the gap to unresolved V genes and leave the rest unexplained. V and J calls and clone size are copied from that table; D and trimming were computed from the DNA. Here the sample has a few hundred thousand clones; 65% to 80% occur a single time. The leading ten clones occupy 10% to 15% of the sample.

The chain links TRBV6-1 with TRBJ2-7; the best D guess is TRBD2, with 6 bases matching. The source material was PBMCs. This clonotype was sampled from a middle-aged woman in good health. Some clones in this sample may be carry-over from other donors' samples. The CDR3 has the sequence CASSEPGQAGHF. The nucleotides read TGTGCCAGCAGTGAACCCGGGCAGGCGGGGCACTTC.